The sequence of this T cell receptor beta chain was determined in a study of liver allograft versus peripheral blood T cells. Study-level background: Transplanted livers held T cell receptor repertoires, and these were compared with repertoires in recipients' peripheral blood. Broader study findings: Liver allograft repertoires of T cell receptors reportedly diverged from peripheral blood repertoires.

V shed 5 bases and J shed 10 bases, with 18 bases lying between them. The CDR3 length is 15 residues. Germline V CDR1 and CDR2: MNHEY, SMNVEV (reference sequence). This clonotype was detected ten times or more. What it binds is unknown. TCRdb fed the reads into MiXCR, producing one record per CDR3 protein. In the table there are some 7,700 distinct CDR3 sequences, about a sixth of which are singletons. The chain is built from TRBV27 and TRBJ1-6; weak D call: TRBD1 (5 bases). This TCR came from a human patient who had a liver transplant. Part of the T cells may come from the graft donor. CDR3 in DNA: TGTGCCAGCAGTCTGACCGGGACCGCAACGTCACCCCTCCACTTT. Translated, it gives CASSLTGTATSPLHF.